This TCR beta chain was observed in a study of cytomegalovirus exposure and HLA in healthy donors. CDR3 size: 20 residues. In the PCR, 60 Vbeta and 13 Jbeta primers were used. Generated by immunoSEQ multiplex PCR, the TCRdb table keeps only in-frame clones and is missing some. This table has roughly 150,000 clones, about 70% appearing once. This clone was counted only a few times. The chain uses TRBV12-2 and TRBJ2-1; the table's TRBD2 call for D was not verified on the DNA. TRBV12-2 is listed as a pseudogene. The source of this sequence is a male donor in good health and CMV-seronegative. Material: PBMCs. CDR3 protein: CASRPGWTPTSGFPVNEQFF. The CDR3, as DNA: TGTGCAAGTCGCCCCGGGTGGACTCCGACTAGCGGTTTCCCCGTCAATGAGCAGTTCTTC.